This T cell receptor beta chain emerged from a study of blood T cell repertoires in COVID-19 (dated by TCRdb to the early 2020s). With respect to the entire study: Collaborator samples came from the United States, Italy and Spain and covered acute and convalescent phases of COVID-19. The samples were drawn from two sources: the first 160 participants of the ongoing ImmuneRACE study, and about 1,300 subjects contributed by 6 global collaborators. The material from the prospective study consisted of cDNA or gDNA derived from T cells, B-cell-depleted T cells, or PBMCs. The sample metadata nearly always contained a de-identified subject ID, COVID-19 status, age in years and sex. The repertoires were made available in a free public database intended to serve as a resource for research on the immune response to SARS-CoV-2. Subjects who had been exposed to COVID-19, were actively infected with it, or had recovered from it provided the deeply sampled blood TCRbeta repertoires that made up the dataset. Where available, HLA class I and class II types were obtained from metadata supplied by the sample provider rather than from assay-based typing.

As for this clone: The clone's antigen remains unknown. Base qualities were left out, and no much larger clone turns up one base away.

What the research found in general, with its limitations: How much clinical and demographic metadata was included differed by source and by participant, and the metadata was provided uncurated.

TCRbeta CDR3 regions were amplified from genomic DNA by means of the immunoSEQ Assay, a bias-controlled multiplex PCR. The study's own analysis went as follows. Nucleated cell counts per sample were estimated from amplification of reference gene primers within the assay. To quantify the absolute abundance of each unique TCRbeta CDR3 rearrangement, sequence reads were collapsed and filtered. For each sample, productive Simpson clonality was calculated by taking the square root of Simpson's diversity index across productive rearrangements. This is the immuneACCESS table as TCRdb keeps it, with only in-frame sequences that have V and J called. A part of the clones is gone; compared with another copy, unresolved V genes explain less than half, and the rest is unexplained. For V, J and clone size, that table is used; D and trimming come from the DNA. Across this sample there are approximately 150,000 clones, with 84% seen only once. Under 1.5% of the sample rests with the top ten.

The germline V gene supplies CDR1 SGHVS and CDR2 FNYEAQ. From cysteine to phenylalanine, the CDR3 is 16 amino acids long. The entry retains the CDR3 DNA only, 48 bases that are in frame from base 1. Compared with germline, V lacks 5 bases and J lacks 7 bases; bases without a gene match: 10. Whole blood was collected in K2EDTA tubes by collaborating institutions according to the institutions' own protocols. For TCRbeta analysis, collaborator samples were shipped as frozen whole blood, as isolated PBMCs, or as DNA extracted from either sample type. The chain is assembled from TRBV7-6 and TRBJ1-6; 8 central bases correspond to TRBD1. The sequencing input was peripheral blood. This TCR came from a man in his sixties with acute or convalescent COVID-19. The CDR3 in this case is CASSNDRGTSNSPLHF. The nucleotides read TGTGCCAGCAGCAACGACAGGGGAACTTCAAATTCACCCCTCCACTTT. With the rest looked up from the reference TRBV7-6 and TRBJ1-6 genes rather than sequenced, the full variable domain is GAGVSQSPRYKVTKRGQDVALRCDPISGHVSLYWYRQALGQGPEFLTYFNYEAQQDKSGLPNDRFSAERPEGSISTLTIQRTEQRDSAMYRCASSNDRGTSNSPLHFGNGTRLTVT.